A single sample gave rise to the 28 T cell receptor beta chains below, sequenced in a study of T cell repertoires in cytomegalovirus infection. In TCRdb, the reads were re-called with MiXCR into one record per CDR3 protein. The data show more than 200,000 distinct CDR3 sequences, with around 9% seen just once and roughly 16% held by the top ten. Sequenced: PBMCs. The receptor source for this set is a human donor in good health (CMV status not recorded). Some clones in this sample may be carry-over from other donors' samples.

This clonotype has at least ten counts. The V call is TRBV6-5, the J call TRBJ1-2; 7 nucleotides agree with TRBD1. The germline CDR1 and CDR2 sequences are MNHEY and SVGAGI. V was pared by 5 bases and J by 8 bases, with 14 bases of the junction left unmatched. CDR3 length: 15 amino acids. The DNA for the CDR3 is TGTGCCAGCAGTCTTTTGGGACAGAAATATGAGGGCTACACCTTC. Encoded protein: CASSLLGQKYEGYTF.

The J gene is TRBJ1-5, the V gene TRBV28; D is unclear. Germline CDR1 MDHEN, CDR2 SYDVKM. The CDR3 runs to 14 residues. The V end lost 2 bases, the J end lost 5 bases, and 10 bases lay between the germline ends. The CDR3: CASSLRPQHQPQHF. In nucleotides, the CDR3 is TGTGCCAGCAGTTTAAGGCCTCAACATCAGCCCCAGCATTTT.

CDR3 nucleotide sequence: TGTGCCAGCAGCTTGGACTGGGACGGTGGCTACACCTTC. This gives the protein CASSLDWDGGYTF. The chain links TRBV5-4 to TRBJ1-2; maybe TRBD1 (5 bases). The germline V gene has CDR1 SGHNT and CDR2 YYREEE (reference sequence). The germline V and J ends were trimmed by 0 bases and 7 bases, with 10 bases remaining between them. The CDR3 covers 13 residues.

This clonotype has a count of ten or more. The chain carries TRBV7-2 and TRBJ2-2; no clear D gene. CDR1 and CDR2 (germline): SGHTA, FQGNSA. CDR3 length: 15 residues. Trimming removed 0 bases from V and 4 bases from J, with 9 bases in between. CDR3 loop: CASSLARPGTGELFF. The CDR3 nucleotides are TGTGCCAGCAGCTTAGCTCGCCCTGGCACCGGGGAGCTGTTTTTT.

The chain couples TRBV3-1 to TRBJ2-1; D remains unclear. Germline V gene data show CDR1 as LGHDT and CDR2 as YNNKEL (reference sequence). V lost 0 bases, J lost 8 bases, and 14 bases lay in between. The CDR3 is 15 residues long. Here the CDR3 DNA reads TGTGCCAGCAGCCAAGATCCTCGATCCGGCGATGAGCAGTTCTTC. Translation: CASSQDPRSGDEQFF.

The V call is TRBV7-9, the J call TRBJ1-2; unclear D gene. Trimming pared 3 bases from V and 6 bases from J, leaving 14 bases between. The germline gives CDR1 SEHNR, CDR2 FQNEAQ (reference sequence). The length of the CDR3 is 14 residues. The DNA for the CDR3 is TGTGCCAGCAGCTTCATGGCCGGGAGGAATGGCTACACCTTC. Protein product: CASSFMAGRNGYTF.

At least ten counts were recorded for this clonotype. V is TRBV19 and J is TRBJ1-1; 8 bases align to TRBD1. The CDR3 sequence is 15 residues long. Germline V lookup: CDR1 LNHDA, CDR2 SQIVND (reference sequence). V lost 3 bases to trimming and J lost 2 bases; unmatched junction nucleotides: 5. The CDR3 region has the DNA TGTGCCAGTAGTATGTTTGGGACAGGTAACACTGAAGCTTTCTTT. The encoded protein is CASSMFGTGNTEAFF. Looking up the rest from reference TRBV19 and TRBJ1-1 gives the full variable domain: DGGITQSPKYLFRKEGQNVTLSCEQNLNHDAMYWYRQDPGQGLRLIYYSQIVNDFQKGDIAEGYSVSREKKESFPLTVTSAQKNPTAFYLCASSMFGTGNTEAFFGQGTRLTVV.

The rearrangement uses TRBV7-8 and TRBJ2-1; 7 positions agree with TRBD1. The V segment lost 6 bases and the J segment 9 bases; nucleotides outside the gene matches: 14. There are 15 residues in the CDR3. CDR1 is SGHVS and CDR2 is FQNEAQ in the germline V gene. Here the CDR3 DNA reads TGTGCCAGCAGGCAGAACAGGGGATCACCAAGTGAGCAGTTCTTC. This encodes CASRQNRGSPSEQFF.

This clonotype was detected a few times. The chain has TRBV6-2 or TRBV6-3 and TRBJ2-5; no clear D. This CDR3 is built from 13 residues. CDR1 is MNHEY and CDR2 is SVGEGT in the germline V gene. With 2 bases removed from V and 0 bases from J, the gap between germline ends came to 4 bases. Here the CDR3 DNA reads TGTGCCAGCAGTTACCAGTACCAAGAGACCCAGTACTTC. Protein product: CASSYQYQETQYF.

This clonotype has only a few counts. J is TRBJ1-2 and V is TRBV7-9; weak D call: TRBD1 (6 bases). Deletions cut 1 base from V and 7 bases from J, with 16 bases between. The CDR3 sequence is 15 residues long. Germline CDR1 reads SEHNR; CDR2 reads FQNEAQ (reference sequence). Written as DNA, the CDR3 is TGTGCCAGCAGCTTAGTGGGGACAAGGGCTTTTGGCTACACCTTC. Amino acids: CASSLVGTRAFGYTF.

V usage is TRBV5-5 and J usage is TRBJ1-3; D ambiguous. The CDR3 is made up of 14 amino acids. V lost 0 bases and J lost 3, with 7 bases in between. Germline CDR1 is SGHKS and CDR2 is YYEKEE (reference sequence). CDR3 loop: CASSLVGRGNTIYF. The CDR3 DNA is TGTGCCAGCAGCTTGGTGGGCCGTGGAAACACCATATATTTT.

This clonotype was detected only a few times. The chain couples TRBV24-1 to TRBJ2-6; D perhaps matches TRBD2 (5 bases). The CDR3 covers 15 residues. Trimming removed 7 bases at V and 1 base at J, with 10 bases between. Per germline, CDR1 KGHDR and CDR2 SFDVKD. The CDR3 bases are TGTGCCACCAGCCCGGCGGGTTCTGGGGCCAACGTCCTGACTTTC. Translated, it gives CATSPAGSGANVLTF.

A few counts support this clonotype. The V and J genes are TRBV5-1 and TRBJ2-1, with TRBD2 identical over 7 bases. Germline V gene sequence: CDR1 SGHRS, CDR2 YFSETQ. There are 15 residues in the CDR3. Trimming at V came to 3 bases and at J to 0 bases, leaving 3 bases not matched to a gene. The CDR3 spells CASSSLASSYNEQFF. The CDR3 DNA follows: TGCGCCAGCAGCTCACTAGCGAGCTCCTACAATGAGCAGTTCTTC.

The chain joins TRBV6-1 to TRBJ2-7; the D gene is possibly TRBD2 (6 bases). Germline V gene lookup returns CDR1 MNHNS and CDR2 SASEGT. The V end lost 6 bases, the J end lost 1 base, and 19 bases lay between the germline ends. This CDR3 is 16 amino acids long. The CDR3 region is CASSPATAGWSYEQYF. For the CDR3, the DNA is TGTGCCAGCAGCCCCGCGACCGCGGGGTGGTCCTACGAGCAGTACTTC.

This clonotype has just a few counts. V usage is TRBV4-3 and J usage is TRBJ2-1, with 9 bases fitting TRBD1. This CDR3 spans 17 amino acids. The trim removed 1 base at V and 2 bases at J, leaving 6 bases unmatched. The germline gives CDR1 LGHNA, CDR2 YSLEER. CDR3 loop: CASSQAHRDRAYNEQFF. Written as DNA, the CDR3 is TGCGCCAGCAGCCAAGCCCACCGGGACAGGGCCTACAATGAGCAGTTCTTC.

This clonotype was counted many times. Here the CDR3 reads CAISPTGESVQPQHF. In DNA, the CDR3 is TGTGCCATCAGCCCGACAGGGGAGTCGGTGCAGCCCCAGCATTTT. The V call is TRBV10-3, the J call TRBJ1-5; 8 bases fit TRBD1. Unmatched junction bases numbered 11, after V lost 6 bases and J lost 7 bases. CDR1 is ENHRY, CDR2 SYGVKD, per germline. The CDR3 is made up of 15 amino acids.

The rearrangement joins TRBV19 to TRBJ1-5, with TRBD1 identical over 7 bases. Germline V lookup: CDR1 LNHDA, CDR2 SQIVND (reference sequence). V gave up 6 bases and J gave up 0 bases; unmatched junction bases: 5. The CDR3 spans 15 residues. The DNA for the CDR3 is TGTGCCAGTAGCCAAGGGGGCTCTAGCAATCAGCCCCAGCATTTT. Translated, it gives CASSQGGSSNQPQHF. Combining the CDR3 with reference TRBV19 and TRBJ1-5 gives the whole variable domain DGGITQSPKYLFRKEGQNVTLSCEQNLNHDAMYWYRQDPGQGLRLIYYSQIVNDFQKGDIAEGYSVSREKKESFPLTVTSAQKNPTAFYLCASSQGGSSNQPQHFGDGTRLSIL.

The J gene is TRBJ2-7, the V gene TRBV28; no reliable D call. V was trimmed by 5 bases and J by 6 bases, leaving 8 bases between them. Germline values: CDR1 MDHEN, CDR2 SYDVKM. The CDR3 contains 11 residues. CDR3 coding DNA: TGTGCCAGCAGTGTTAACTCCGAGCAGTACTTC. Translated: CASSVNSEQYF.

This chain uses TRBV25-1 with TRBJ2-1, with D possibly TRBD2 on 5 matching bases. The CDR3 spans 15 residues. V gave up 7 bases and J gave up 1 base, with 14 bases separating them. CDR1 and CDR2 from the germline V gene are MGHDK and SYGVNS. The CDR3 here is CASKAAGRSYNEQFF. The CDR3 nucleotides are TGTGCCAGCAAAGCGGCGGGTAGGTCCTACAATGAGCAGTTCTTC.

V gene TRBV20-1 combines with J gene TRBJ2-5; TRBD1 aligns across 8 bases. Germline assignment: CDR1 DFQATT and CDR2 SNEGSKA (reference sequence). The trim removed 6 bases at V and 5 bases at J, leaving 5 bases unmatched. CDR3 length equals 12 residues. CDR3 nucleotides: TGCAGTGCCGGCCGACAGGGGGAGACCCAGTACTTC. Translating gives CSAGRQGETQYF.

V is TRBV7-6 and J is TRBJ2-1; possibly TRBD2 for D (6 bases). In germline, CDR1 is SGHVS, CDR2 FNYEAQ. Deletions cut 5 bases from V and 0 bases from J, with 14 bases between. The CDR3 sequence is 16 residues long. CDR3 loop: CASSPGLMSSYNEQFF. The DNA of the CDR3 is TGTGCCAGCAGCCCGGGACTGATGAGCTCCTACAATGAGCAGTTCTTC.

This clonotype turned up a few times. V is TRBV28 and J is TRBJ1-2; 7 bases match TRBD1. J lost 8 bases, V lost 3 bases, and 15 bases had no gene match. The CDR3 is 16 amino acids. From germline, CDR1 is MDHEN and CDR2 SYDVKM. This CDR3 reads CASSFAIRTGAWGYTF. Written as DNA, the CDR3 is TGTGCCAGCAGTTTCGCTATAAGGACAGGAGCCTGGGGCTACACCTTC.

This clonotype showed up many times. The rearrangement uses TRBV30 and TRBJ2-1, with 10 nucleotides matching TRBD2. The germline V gene encodes CDR1 GTSNPN and CDR2 SVGIG (reference sequence). With 7 bases clipped from V and 2 bases from J, the junction kept 8 bases outside the gene matches. CDR3 size: 15 residues. The DNA for the CDR3 is TGTGCCTTCGGTAGCGGGAGGAGGCCCTACAATGAGCAGTTCTTC. Its protein is CAFGSGRRPYNEQFF.

This clonotype was seen repeatedly, ten times or more. The V and J genes are TRBV7-2 and TRBJ1-1; no clear D gene. The V and J ends lost 1 base and 1 base respectively, with 16 bases between them. The CDR3 has 17 residues. The germline CDR1 and CDR2 sequences are SGHTA and FQGNSA. DNA of the CDR3: TGTGCCAGCAGCTTAGTAGGAGGACGGGGAGGGAACACTGAAGCTTTCTTT. Protein product: CASSLVGGRGGNTEAFF.

This clonotype occurred many times. This chain joins TRBV7-2 and TRBJ1-5, with D hard to call. V lost 0 bases, J lost 2 bases, and 17 bases lay in between. Germline V gene data show CDR1 as SGHTA and CDR2 as FQGNSA. The CDR3 runs to 18 residues. The CDR3 region is CASSLAGGGTGGNQPQHF. For the CDR3, the DNA is TGTGCCAGCAGCTTAGCCGGTGGAGGTACGGGTGGCAATCAGCCCCAGCATTTT. The entire variable domain, with the rest obtained from reference TRBV7-2 and TRBJ1-5, is as follows: GAGVSQSPSNKVTEKGKDVELRCDPISGHTALYWYRQSLGQGLEFLIYFQGNSAPDKSGLPSDRFSAERTGGSVSTLTIQRTQQEDSAVYLCASSLAGGGTGGNQPQHFGDGTRLSIL.

The rearrangement links TRBV7-3 to TRBJ2-2; 8 bases agree with TRBD2. This CDR3 contains 16 residues. Per germline, CDR1 SGHTA and CDR2 FQGTGA. The ends lost 5 bases at V and 1 base at J; junction bases unmatched: 6. As DNA, the CDR3 is TGTGCCAGCAGCGCCCAGCGGGGGAGGAACACCGGGGAGCTGTTTTTT. Encoded protein: CASSAQRGRNTGELFF.

The J gene is TRBJ1-3, the V gene TRBV28, with D unclear. V was trimmed by 5 bases and J by 4 bases, leaving 6 bases between them. The length of the CDR3 is 12 residues. Germline CDR1 MDHEN, CDR2 SYDVKM. This CDR3 is CASSALGNTIYF. Here the CDR3 DNA reads TGTGCCAGCAGTGCCCTCGGAAACACCATATATTTT.

This chain links TRBV5-1 with TRBJ2-1, with TRBD1 identical over 8 bases. The germline V gene encodes CDR1 SGHRS and CDR2 YFSETQ. This CDR3 is 15 amino acids long. The V gene end was trimmed by 2 bases and the J gene end by 8 bases; junction bases not matched to a gene: 9. The CDR3 DNA reads as TGCGCCAGCAGCTTTTGGCAGGGGGCGAACGATGAGCAGTTCTTC. It yields the protein CASSFWQGANDEQFF.